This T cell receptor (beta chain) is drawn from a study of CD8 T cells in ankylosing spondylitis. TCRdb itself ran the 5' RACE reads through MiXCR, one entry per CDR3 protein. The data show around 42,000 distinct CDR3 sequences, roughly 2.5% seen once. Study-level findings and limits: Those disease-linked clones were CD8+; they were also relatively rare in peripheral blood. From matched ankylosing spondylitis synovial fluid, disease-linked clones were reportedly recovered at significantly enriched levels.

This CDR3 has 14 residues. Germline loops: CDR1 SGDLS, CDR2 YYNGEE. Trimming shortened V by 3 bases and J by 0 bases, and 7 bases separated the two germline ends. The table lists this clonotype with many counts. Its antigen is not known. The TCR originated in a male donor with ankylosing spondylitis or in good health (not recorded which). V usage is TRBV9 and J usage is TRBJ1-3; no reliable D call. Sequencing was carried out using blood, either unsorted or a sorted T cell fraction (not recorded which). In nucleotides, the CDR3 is TGTGCCAGCAGCGAATCCCCCTCTGGAAACACCATATATTTT. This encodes CASSESPSGNTIYF.